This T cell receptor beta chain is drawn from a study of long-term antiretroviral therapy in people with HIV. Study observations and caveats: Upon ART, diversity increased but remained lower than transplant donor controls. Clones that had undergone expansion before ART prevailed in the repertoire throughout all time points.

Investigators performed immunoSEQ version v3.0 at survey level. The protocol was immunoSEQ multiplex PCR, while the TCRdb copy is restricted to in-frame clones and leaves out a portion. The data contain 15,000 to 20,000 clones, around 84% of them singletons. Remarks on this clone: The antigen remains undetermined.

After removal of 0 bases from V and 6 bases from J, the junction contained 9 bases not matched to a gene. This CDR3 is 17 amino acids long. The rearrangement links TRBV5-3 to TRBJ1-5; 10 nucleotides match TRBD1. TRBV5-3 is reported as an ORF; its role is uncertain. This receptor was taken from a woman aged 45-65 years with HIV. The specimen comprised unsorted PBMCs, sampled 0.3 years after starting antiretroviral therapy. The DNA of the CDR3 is TGTGCCAGAAGCTTGGTCGAGGACAGGGGGGATCCTCAGCCCCAGCATTTT. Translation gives CARSLVEDRGDPQPQHF.